The present entry profiles one TCR beta chain with its context. Its antigen is still unknown. Nothing much larger sits one base from this clone, and base qualities are not available. The data stem from a study of OX40 agonist ivuxolimab in advanced cancers. As for the study more broadly: Ivuxolimab was an agonistic, fully human IgG2 monoclonal antibody directed against OX40 (CD134), a costimulatory receptor. Intravenous ivuxolimab was administered to patients every 2 weeks at six dose levels: 0.01, 0.1, 0.3, 1.5, 3 and 10 mg/kg. Among the roughly 50 dose-escalation patients, roughly 20 had hepatocellular carcinoma, about 15 melanoma, 9 renal cell carcinoma and 9 head and neck cancer. In the dose-escalation cohort, approximately 82% of patients were male, and the mean age was 60 years with a range of roughly 23 to 79. Prior anti-PD-1, anti-PD-L1 or anti-CTLA-4 therapy was permitted, and 40% of dose-escalation patients had received checkpoint inhibitors. Partial responses occurred in three dose-escalation patients, of whom one had hepatocellular carcinoma and two had cutaneous melanoma. The point of sequencing TCRbeta in the periphery was to test whether ivuxolimab changed TCR sequence diversity and drove clonal T-cell expansion. The paper reports the monotherapy dose-escalation portion (N of about 56 patients) of the phase I ivuxolimab trial.

Patients with a history of autoimmune disease or receiving systemic immunosuppression were excluded from the trial. Peripheral blood for TCR sequencing was collected from all dose cohorts at baseline, on cycle 4 day 1, and on cycle 7 day 1. Samples came from an open-label, multicenter, first-in-human phase I dose-escalation trial of ivuxolimab. The trial enrolled adults with locally advanced or metastatic head and neck squamous cell, hepatocellular, melanoma or renal cell carcinoma. Before TCR sequencing, CD4+ and CD8+ T cells were separately sorted from peripheral blood. General conclusions and limits of the study: At doses from 0.1 to 3.0 mg/kg, clonal expansion was seen in both CD4+ and CD8+ blood T cells between baseline and week 6. On average, CD8+ T cells showed more expanded clones than CD4+ T cells after ivuxolimab. In the 0.1-3.0 mg/kg groups, partial responders were among the patients with the lowest normalized peripheral clonal expansion, particularly in CD8+ T cells. Antigen specificity was not determined for the clonally expanded peripheral T cells. Low levels of normalized T-cell clonal expansion were also shown by some nonresponding patients.

To sequence the TCRbeta CDR3 region, genomic DNA was isolated from the sorted cells. The immunoSEQ Assay was used to sequence the TCRbeta CDR3 regions. What TCRdb holds here is the immuneACCESS table cut down to in-frame rearrangements. Part of the clones is not present; checked against another copy, under half of the missing clones reflect an unresolved V gene, and the others are unexplained. The sample contains more than 85,000 clones, roughly 90% of them found a single time. The ten biggest clones cover approximately 0.29% of the sample. The CDR3 sequence holds 13 residues, the cysteine and phenylalanine included. This entry keeps only the CDR3 DNA: 39 bases, framed from base 1. Taken from the germline V gene (reference sequence), the CDR1 and CDR2 loops are MNHEY and SMNVEV. V is cut back by 3 bases and J by 5 bases, with 3 bases in the junction unmatched.

The specimen was CD4+ or CD8+ T cells sorted from blood, collected in a trial of the OX40 agonist ivuxolimab. This TCR came from an adult with an advanced solid tumor such as melanoma, head and neck, liver or kidney cancer. The V and J genes are TRBV27 and TRBJ2-5, with 7 bases in between that match TRBD2. CDR3 protein: CASSLGGGETQYF. At the DNA level, the sequence is TGTGCCAGCAGTTTGGGCGGGGGTGAGACCCAGTACTTC.